This T cell receptor (beta chain) is drawn from a study of identical twins. General observations from the study: Models underpredicted monozygotic twin sharing of out-of-frame TCR alpha.

A universal primer binding site was introduced by template switching. The final cDNA contained unique molecular identifiers. TCRdb passed the 5' RACE reads through MiXCR, listing each CDR3 protein once. The table lists 700,000 or so distinct CDR3 sequences, around 8.6% of them singletons. In regard to this clonotype: Antigen unknown.

This same sample was also taken into another study, of yellow fever vaccine responses in identical twins.

This sequence was found in a woman aged 18-30 years in good health. Material for sequencing was PBMCs.

For the CDR3, the DNA is TGTGCCAGCAGCTTGTATCGTGAGACAGGGGATTGGAGGGTCACAGATACGCAGTATTTT. Translation: CASSLYRETGDWRVTDTQYF. This chain uses TRBV7-8 with TRBJ2-3; 8 bases map to TRBD1. CDR1 is SGHVS and CDR2 is FQNEAQ in the germline V gene. The length of the CDR3 is 20 residues. J gave up 2 bases and V 3 bases, and 19 bases lay outside the gene matches.